The subject of this entry is one T cell receptor beta chain. Authors' processing steps: Reference gene primer amplification yielded estimated nucleated cell counts. Data came from immunoSEQ multiplex PCR; TCRdb stores just in-frame clones and leaves some out. Clone size and V and J calls were adopted from that table, with D and trimming inferred from the DNA. This sample has about 150,000 clones; 84% occur once, and the top ten carry 11% to 15%. The data belong to a study of blood T cell repertoires in COVID-19. Across the study: COVID-19 samples, acute and convalescent, were from the United States, Italy and Spain. Sample material is recorded as cDNA or gDNA derived from T cells, B-cell-depleted T cells, or PBMCs.

Sequencing was performed on peripheral blood. The receptor comes from a young man with active or convalescent COVID-19.

CDR3 protein: CSVGTARDTGELFF. The CDR3 DNA is TGCAGCGTGGGGACTGCCCGTGACACCGGGGAGCTGTTTTTT. This sequence joins TRBV29-1 and TRBJ2-2; D is perhaps TRBD2 (6 bases). Germline CDR1 and CDR2: SQVTM and ANQGSEA. This CDR3 region has 14 residues. The V end lost 6 bases, the J end lost 3 bases, and 14 bases lay between the germline ends.